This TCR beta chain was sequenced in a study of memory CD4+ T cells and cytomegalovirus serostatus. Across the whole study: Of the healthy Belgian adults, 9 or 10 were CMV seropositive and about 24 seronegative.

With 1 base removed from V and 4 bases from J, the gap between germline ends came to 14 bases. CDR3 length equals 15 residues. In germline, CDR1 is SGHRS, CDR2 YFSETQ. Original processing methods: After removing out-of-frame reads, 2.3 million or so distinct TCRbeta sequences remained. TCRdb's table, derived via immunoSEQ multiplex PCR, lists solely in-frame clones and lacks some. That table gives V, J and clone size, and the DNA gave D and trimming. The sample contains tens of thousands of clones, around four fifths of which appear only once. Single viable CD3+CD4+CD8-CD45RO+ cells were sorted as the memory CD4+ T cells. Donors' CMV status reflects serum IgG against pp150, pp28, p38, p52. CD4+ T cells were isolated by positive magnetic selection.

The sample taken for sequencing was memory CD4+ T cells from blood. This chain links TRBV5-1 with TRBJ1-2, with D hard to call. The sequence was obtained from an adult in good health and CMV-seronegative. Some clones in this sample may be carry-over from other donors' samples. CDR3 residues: CASSLTAQVGYGYTF. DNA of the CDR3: TGCGCCAGCAGCTTGACAGCTCAGGTTGGCTATGGCTACACCTTC. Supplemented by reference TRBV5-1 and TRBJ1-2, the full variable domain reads KAGVTQTPRYLIKTRGQQVTLSCSPISGHRSVSWYQQTPGQGLQFLFEYFSETQRNKGNFPGRFSGRQFSNSRSEMNVSTLELGDSALYLCASSLTAQVGYGYTFGSGTRLTVV.